The text below deals with one T cell receptor beta chain. Its antigen remains unknown. This entry belongs to a study of PD-L1 blockade in urothelial cancer. Points from the study as a whole: When pretreatment blood TCR clonality was below the median, it predicted better survival. By 3 weeks, tumor-associated blood clones had expanded more in durable-benefit patients.

The time point was: peripheral blood 6 weeks after treatment start. Locally advanced or metastatic urothelial carcinoma affected the patients. Sampling of each patient yielded between 1 and 8 specimens, collected pretreatment and on-treatment. The germline V gene encodes CDR1 MNHEY and CDR2 SVGAGI. The germline V and J ends were trimmed by 4 bases and 9 bases, with 13 bases remaining between them. This CDR3 spans 13 amino acids. Method: immunoSEQ multiplex PCR; TCRdb's copy keeps in-frame clones and lacks some. In the table there are roughly 120,000 clones, 91% of which are singletons. The J gene is TRBJ2-1, the V gene TRBV6-5; D gene ambiguous. The receptor was derived from a man in his sixties with urothelial cancer. Sequenced material: PBMCs, taken around atezolizumab (anti-PD-L1) treatment. For the CDR3, the DNA is TGTGCCAGCAGTTCCCCACGGGTACGTGAGCAGTTCTTC. This codes for CASSSPRVREQFF.